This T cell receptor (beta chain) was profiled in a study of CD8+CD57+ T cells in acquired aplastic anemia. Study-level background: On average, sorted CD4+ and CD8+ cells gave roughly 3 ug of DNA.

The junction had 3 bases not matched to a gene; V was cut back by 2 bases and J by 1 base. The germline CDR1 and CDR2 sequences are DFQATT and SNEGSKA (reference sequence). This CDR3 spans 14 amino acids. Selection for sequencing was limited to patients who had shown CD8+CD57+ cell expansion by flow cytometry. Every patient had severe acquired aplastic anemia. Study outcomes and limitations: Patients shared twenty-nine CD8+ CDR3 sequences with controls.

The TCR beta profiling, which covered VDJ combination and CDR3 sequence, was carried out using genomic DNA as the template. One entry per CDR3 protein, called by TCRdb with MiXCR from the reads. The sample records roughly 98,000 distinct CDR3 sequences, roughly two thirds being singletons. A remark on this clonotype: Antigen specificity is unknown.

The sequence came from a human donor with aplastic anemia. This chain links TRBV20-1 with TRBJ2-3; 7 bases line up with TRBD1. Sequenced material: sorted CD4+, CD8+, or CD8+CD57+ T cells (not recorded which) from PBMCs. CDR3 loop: CSARPDRGTDTQYF. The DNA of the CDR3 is TGCAGTGCTAGACCCGACAGGGGCACAGATACGCAGTATTTT.